A selection of T cell receptor beta chains follows, all from one sample in a study of T cell responses to AZD1222 COVID-19 vaccine. Here immunoSEQ multiplex PCR was the method, and the copy in TCRdb shows in-frame clones only, minus some. The repertoire holds over 110,000 clones, with roughly 92% as singletons. Here the sequenced sample was peripheral blood, taken 28 days after the second AZD1222 dose. The receptors originated from an adult who received the AZD1222 COVID-19 vaccine. Each CDR3 is given with its conserved first and last residue. D genes are given only for firm matches. Clone size is not always given. Where it is, it says once, few, many or a class for expanded clones.

abundance	d_gene	v_gene	j_gene	CDR3aa	CDR3nt
NA	NA	TRBV19	TRBJ1-4	CASSIQGRRTNEKLFF	TGTGCCAGTAGTATACAGGGGAGAAGAACTAATGAAAAACTGTTTTTT
NA	NA	TRBV5-1	TRBJ2-7	CASSSGTGSYEQYF	TGCGCCAGCAGCTCCGGGACTGGGTCCTACGAGCAGTACTTC
NA	NA	TRBV7-8	TRBJ2-4	CASSFRETKNIQYF	TGTGCCAGCAGCTTCCGGGAGACCAAAAACATTCAGTACTTC
NA	TRBD1	TRBV2	TRBJ1-1	CAGGRDSMNTEAFF	TGTGCAGGAGGGAGGGACAGCATGAACACTGAAGCTTTCTTT
NA	TRBD1	TRBV27	TRBJ1-5	CASSSGQDYSNQPQHF	TGTGCCAGCAGCTCAGGACAGGATTATAGCAATCAGCCCCAGCATTTT
NA	NA	TRBV7-9	TRBJ2-1	CASGRIDAYNEQFF	TGTGCCAGTGGAAGGATAGACGCCTACAATGAGCAGTTCTTC
NA	TRBD1	TRBV3-1/TRBV3-2	TRBJ2-1	CASSQNSQGGNEQFF	TGTGCCAGCAGCCAAAACTCACAGGGGGGCAATGAGCAGTTCTTC
NA	NA	TRBV4-2	TRBJ1-5	CASSQRLGARGSFSNQPQHF	TGTGCCAGCAGCCAACGCCTGGGGGCTAGGGGGAGTTTTAGCAATCAGCCCCAGCATTTT
NA	TRBD1	TRBV28	TRBJ1-5	CASRLDRVVVPQHF	TGTGCCAGCAGACTTGACAGGGTCGTAGTGCCCCAGCATTTT
NA	NA	TRBV19	TRBJ2-2	CASSPKTGELFF	TGTGCCAGTAGTCCCAAAACCGGGGAGCTGTTTTTT
NA	NA	TRBV9	TRBJ1-2	CASSVRGNSAGYTF	TGTGCCAGCAGCGTCCGAGGGAACTCGGCTGGCTACACCTTC
NA	TRBD1	TRBV13	TRBJ2-5	CASSLVGTGTEETQYF	TGTGCCAGCAGCTTAGTTGGGACAGGAACGGAAGAGACCCAGTACTTC
NA	NA	TRBV14	TRBJ1-3	CASSRSYSGNTIYF	TGTGCCAGCAGCCGTTCATACTCTGGAAACACCATATATTTT
NA	NA	TRBV28	TRBJ1-2	CASSSPRGLGYGYTF	TGTGCCAGCAGTTCGCCGCGGGGGCTAGGCTATGGCTACACCTTC
once	NA	TRBV24-1	TRBJ1-3	CATSDLVSTSGNTIYF	TGTGCCACCAGTGATTTGGTATCTACCTCTGGAAACACCATATATTTT
NA	TRBD1	TRBV7-2	TRBJ2-2	CASSIGQGKAGELFF	TGTGCCAGCAGCATCGGACAGGGGAAGGCCGGGGAGCTGTTTTTT
NA	NA	TRBV19	TRBJ1-1	CASSLLTEAFF	TGTGCCAGTAGTCTCCTCACTGAAGCTTTCTTT
NA	TRBD1	TRBV10-2	TRBJ1-1	CASSEMTGSEAFF	TGCGCCAGCAGCGAGATGACAGGGTCTGAAGCTTTCTTT
NA	TRBD1	TRBV27	TRBJ1-2	CASSLQQGNYGYTF	TGTGCCAGCAGTTTACAACAGGGGAACTATGGCTACACCTTC
NA	NA	TRBV29-1	TRBJ1-1	CSVQELNTEAFF	TGCAGCGTACAGGAGTTAAACACTGAAGCTTTCTTT
NA	NA	TRBV4-1	TRBJ1-1	CASSQPLGGGVTEAFF	TGCGCCAGCAGCCAACCTTTGGGGGGTGGGGTTACTGAAGCTTTCTTT
once	NA	TRBV20-1	TRBJ2-7	CSARDKHEQYF	TGCAGTGCTAGAGATAAGCACGAGCAGTACTTC
NA	TRBD1	TRBV4-1	TRBJ1-3	CASSPLGRTGGNTIYF	TGCGCCAGCAGCCCCCTGGGACGGACAGGGGGAAACACCATATATTTT
NA	NA	TRBV12-3/TRBV12-4	TRBJ2-2	CASSLSRAGELFF	TGTGCCAGCAGTTTATCAAGGGCCGGGGAGCTGTTTTTT
once	NA	TRBV3-1/TRBV3-2	TRBJ2-5	CASTPGGTQETQYF	TGTGCCAGCACCCCCGGGGGTACCCAAGAGACCCAGTACTTC
NA	NA	TRBV7-9	TRBJ1-3	CASSLATGDGNTIYF	TGTGCCAGCAGCTTAGCCACAGGAGACGGAAACACCATATATTTT
NA	TRBD1	TRBV25-1	TRBJ1-2	CASSDQGARGYTF	TGTGCCAGCAGTGATCAGGGGGCGAGGGGCTACACCTTC
once	NA	TRBV19	TRBJ1-2	CASSIPSSGYGYTF	TGTGCCAGTAGTATTCCCAGCTCGGGGTATGGCTACACCTTC
NA	NA	TRBV4-3	TRBJ1-2	CASSQEPGRGGYTF	TGCGCCAGCAGCCAAGAGCCGGGGCGAGGTGGCTACACCTTC
NA	TRBD1	TRBV7-9	TRBJ1-1	CASSLLRLQGRIGNTEAFF	TGTGCCAGCTCCTTACTCCGATTACAGGGGCGGATTGGGAACACTGAAGCTTTCTTT
NA	NA	TRBV18	TRBJ1-1	CASSKEGEAFF	TGTGCCAGCTCGAAGGAGGGTGAAGCTTTCTTT
once	TRBD2	TRBV2	TRBJ2-2	CASMGLAGVGSAGELFF	TGTGCCAGCATGGGACTAGCGGGAGTGGGTAGTGCCGGGGAGCTGTTTTTT
NA	NA	TRBV30	TRBJ1-1	CAWREGFREAFF	TGTGCCTGGAGGGAAGGGTTTCGTGAAGCTTTCTTT
NA	NA	TRBV4-1	TRBJ1-1	CASSQTGGIQSLFKNTEAFF	TGCGCCAGCAGCCAAACCGGAGGCATACAAAGCCTTTTCAAGAACACTGAAGCTTTCTTT
NA	NA	TRBV6-5	TRBJ1-2	CASSTEPYYGYTF	TGTGCCAGCAGCACCGAGCCCTACTATGGCTACACCTTC
NA	NA	TRBV18	TRBJ1-6	CASSPWTESPLHF	TGTGCCAGCTCACCCTGGACGGAGTCACCCCTCCACTTT
NA	TRBD2	TRBV3-1/TRBV3-2	TRBJ2-1	CASSQLWRGGGANDEQFF	TGTGCCAGCAGCCAATTGTGGCGTGGCGGGGGGGCTAACGATGAGCAGTTCTTC
NA	TRBD1	TRBV6-5	TRBJ1-2	CASIRDRGFEGYTF	TGTGCCAGCATTCGGGACAGGGGGTTTGAGGGCTACACCTTC
NA	TRBD1	TRBV19	TRBJ1-5	CASSLDRGLGNQPQHF	TGTGCCAGTAGCCTCGACAGGGGGCTAGGGAATCAGCCCCAGCATTTT
NA	NA	TRBV9	TRBJ1-6	CASSVDTGLNSPLHF	TGTGCCAGCAGCGTAGATACGGGCTTGAATTCACCCCTCCACTTT
NA	NA	TRBV5-1	TRBJ1-2	CASSLERTQMNYGYTF	TGCGCCAGCAGCCTGGAGAGGACCCAAATGAACTATGGCTACACCTTC
NA	TRBD1	TRBV6-6	TRBJ1-1	CASSFDRGENTEAFF	TGTGCCAGCAGTTTCGACAGGGGGGAGAACACTGAAGCTTTCTTT
NA	NA	TRBV7-9	TRBJ1-2	CASSLEIVNYGYTF	TGTGCCAGCAGCTTAGAAATAGTTAACTATGGCTACACCTTC
few	NA	TRBV3-1/TRBV3-2	TRBJ1-5	CASSPGMGSNQPQHF	TGTGCCAGCAGCCCGGGAATGGGGAGCAATCAGCCCCAGCATTTT
NA	NA	TRBV10-3	TRBJ1-1	CAISEVGGERTEAFF	TGTGCCATCAGTGAGGTCGGGGGGGAGCGGACTGAAGCTTTCTTT
NA	NA	TRBV12-5	TRBJ1-1	CASGQENTEAFF	TGTGCTAGTGGACAGGAGAACACTGAAGCTTTCTTT
NA	NA	TRBV19	TRBJ1-1	CASSRGRGVAEAFF	TGTGCCAGTAGCAGGGGTCGGGGGGTTGCTGAAGCTTTCTTT
NA	NA	TRBV7-9	TRBJ1-2	CASSSPIPQGGYTF	TGTGCCAGCAGCTCCCCCATTCCTCAGGGCGGCTACACCTTC
NA	TRBD1	TRBV18	TRBJ2-7	CASSPFGQGAGEQYF	TGTGCCAGCTCACCATTCGGACAGGGGGCGGGCGAGCAGTACTTC
NA	NA	TRBV6-5	TRBJ1-1	CASSYSGFGTEAFF	TGTGCCAGCAGTTACTCCGGGTTCGGCACTGAAGCTTTCTTT
NA	TRBD2	TRBV6-1	TRBJ2-7	CASSELGGAGTSYEQYF	TGTGCCAGCAGTGAACTGGGAGGGGCGGGGACGTCCTACGAGCAGTACTTC
NA	NA	TRBV7-8	TRBJ2-2	CASSLADYTGELFF	TGTGCCAGCAGCTTAGCGGATTACACCGGGGAGCTGTTTTTT
NA	NA	TRBV7-9	TRBJ2-5	CASSLVEREETQYF	TGTGCCAGCAGCTTAGTGGAGCGGGAAGAGACCCAGTACTTC